This passage covers 7 T cell receptor beta chains from one sample sequenced in a study of regulatory T cells in long-lasting Graves disease. CDR3-region Arm-PCR and iRepertoire HTBI primers produced the TCR beta libraries. TCRdb analysed the multiplex PCR reads with MiXCR anew, one entry per CDR3 protein. The sample lists about 500,000 distinct CDR3 sequences, under 20% occurring once. Time point given: newly diagnosed GD, antithyroid drugs for less than 3 months. TCR sequences were obtained from RNA taken from PBMCs. In addition, the sample was reused for a study of T cells in Graves' hyperthyroidism and ophthalmopathy.

Sequencing used peripheral blood mononuclear cells (PBMCs), obtained at new diagnosis, from a patient treated with antithyroid drugs. Source of these receptors: a middle-aged man with Graves disease.

At least ten counts were recorded for this clonotype. The chain couples TRBV20-1 to TRBJ2-7; TRBD2 aligns across 11 bases. This CDR3 is 17 amino acids long. In germline, CDR1 is DFQATT, CDR2 SNEGSKA (reference sequence). The junction had 12 bases not matched to a gene; V was cut back by 0 bases and J by 5 bases. CDR3 DNA: TGCAGTGCTAGAGATCTCTTGGGGCTAGCGGGAGGAGACGAGCAGTACTTC. Its protein product is CSARDLLGLAGGDEQYF.

This clonotype was detected ten times or more. V usage is TRBV11-2 and J usage is TRBJ1-1; D gene unclear. Germline V gives CDR1 SGHAT, CDR2 FQNNGV. The CDR3 extends over 14 amino acids. V was shortened by 1 base and J by 6 bases, with 12 bases between the two germline ends. The DNA for the CDR3 is TGTGCCAGCAGCTTAGCACAGAGGTCTTCTGAAGCTTTCTTT. This encodes CASSLAQRSSEAFF.

This clonotype has ten or more counts. J is TRBJ2-1 and V is TRBV12-3 or TRBV12-4; D may be TRBD2 (5 bases). Trimming removed 5 bases at V and 4 bases at J, with 12 bases between. The CDR3 loop spans 14 amino acids. The CDR3 bases are TGTGCCAGCAGTCCCCCCGGCGGGTACAATGAGCAGTTCTTC. This codes for CASSPPGGYNEQFF.

The genes are TRBV20-1 and TRBJ1-2; D might be TRBD1 (5 bases). This CDR3 comprises 14 residues. Trimming took 2 bases from V and 6 from J, leaving 16 bases between them. CDR1 is DFQATT and CDR2 is SNEGSKA in the germline V gene (reference sequence). CDR3 region: CSARPLKGSDGYTF. The CDR3 DNA reads TGCAGTGCTAGACCCTTGAAGGGGAGTGATGGCTACACCTTC.

Concerning this clonotype: A much more abundant neighbour one base away suggests this may be a read error. The gene calls are TRBV30 and TRBJ2-3; 9 positions match TRBD1. The V segment lost 5 bases and the J segment 1 base; nucleotides outside the gene matches: 4. Germline loops: CDR1 GTSNPN, CDR2 SVGIG (reference sequence). The CDR3 totals 14 residues. This chain's CDR3 is CAWVGDRGTDTQYF. CDR3 bases: TGTGCCTGGGTAGGGGACAGGGGCACAGATACGCAGTATTTT.

This clonotype turned up a few times. This chain links TRBV29-1 with TRBJ1-1; D gene unclear. Trimming removed 6 bases from V and 10 bases from J, with 12 bases in between. This CDR3 is built from 10 residues. Germline V lookup: CDR1 SQVTM, CDR2 ANQGSEA. The CDR3 loop is CSVGEGIAFF. CDR3 DNA sequence: TGCAGCGTAGGCGAAGGAATAGCTTTCTTT.

Many counts were recorded for this clonotype. The V and J genes are TRBV28 and TRBJ1-1; perhaps TRBD1 as D (5 bases). The CDR3 runs to 14 residues. CDR1 and CDR2 from the germline V gene are MDHEN and SYDVKM. Trimming took off 7 bases at V and 0 bases at J, with 12 bases between the two ends. CDR3 sequence: CASTRGSMNTEAFF. DNA for the CDR3: TGTGCCAGCACCCGGGGCAGCATGAACACTGAAGCTTTCTTT.